These T cell receptor beta chains were read from a single sample in a study of identical twins. Using its own MiXCR run on the 5' RACE reads, TCRdb lists one record per CDR3 protein. The sample holds a few hundred thousand distinct CDR3 sequences; 14% are singletons and the top ten take more than 0.8%. The data also belong to a second study, concerning yellow fever vaccine responses in identical twins.

Sample: CD4+ T cells sorted from blood. These receptors all come from a woman aged 18 to 35 in good health. The CDR3 runs from the conserved cysteine through the conserved F or W. The D gene is left open where the match is weak. For some rows the clone size is stated as once, few or many, or as a class when expanded; others skip it.

>-|-|TRBJ2-7|TRBV6-1
CASSLWGSSYYEQYF
TGTGCCAGCAGTCTTTGGGGATCTAGTTACTACGAGCAGTACTTC
>many|TRBD1|TRBJ2-7|TRBV18
CASSTTGGYEQYF
TGTGCCAGCTCAACGACAGGGGGCTACGAGCAGTACTTC
>few|-|TRBJ2-5|TRBV10-3
CAIREGAGETQYF
TGTGCCATCAGGGAGGGGGCAGGAGAGACCCAGTACTTC
>-|TRBD2|TRBJ2-1|TRBV29-1
CSVEEGLAGEEQFF
TGCAGCGTTGAAGAGGGGCTAGCGGGGGAGGAGCAGTTCTTC
>-|-|TRBJ2-7|TRBV25-1
CASSPVTYEQYF
TGTGCCAGCAGTCCAGTTACCTACGAGCAGTACTTC
>few|TRBD1|TRBJ2-1|TRBV6-2/TRBV6-3
CASSYAQGAGNEQFF
TGTGCCAGCAGTTACGCTCAGGGGGCGGGTAATGAGCAGTTCTTC
>-|-|TRBJ1-1|TRBV3-1
CASSQWSEGHGTEAFF
TGTGCCAGCAGCCAATGGTCCGAGGGGCACGGCACTGAAGCTTTCTTT
>few|-|TRBJ1-2|TRBV9
CASSVGSVPYGYTF
TGTGCCAGCAGCGTAGGCAGCGTGCCCTATGGCTACACCTTC
>few|TRBD1|TRBJ2-2|TRBV5-5
CASSFKQGVNTGELFF
TGTGCCAGCAGCTTTAAACAGGGGGTAAACACCGGGGAGCTGTTTTTT
>-|-|TRBJ2-5|TRBV7-7
CASSLASLKETQYF
TGTGCTAGCAGCTTAGCGTCGTTAAAAGAGACCCAGTACTTC
>few|-|TRBJ2-2|TRBV5-1
CASSLGAPVAGELFF
TGCGCCAGCAGCTTGGGGGCGCCGGTAGCCGGGGAGCTGTTTTTT
>many|TRBD1|TRBJ2-3|TRBV7-9
CASSQTGSSTDTQYF
TGTGCCAGCAGCCAGACAGGGAGTTCCACAGATACGCAGTATTTT
>many|-|TRBJ2-5|TRBV15
CATSRGSETQYF
TGTGCCACCTCCAGGGGTTCAGAGACCCAGTACTTC
>few|-|TRBJ2-4|TRBV12-3/TRBV12-4
CASSSSPFASQKHSVLRDPQYF
-
>-|-|TRBJ2-3|TRBV20-1
CSARGPDTQYF
TGCAGTGCTAGAGGCCCGGATACGCAGTATTTT
>few|-|TRBJ1-4|TRBV29-1
CSVGTGTNEKLFF
TGCAGCGTTGGGACGGGGACTAATGAAAAACTGTTTTTT
>-|-|TRBJ2-7|TRBV6-1
CASTPPGLASYEQYF
TGTGCCAGCACCCCGCCGGGACTCGCCTCCTACGAGCAGTACTTC
>-|TRBD1|TRBJ1-2|TRBV12-3/TRBV12-4
CASSSDRVAHGCTF
TGTGCCAGCAGTTCGGACAGGGTTGCTCATGGCTGCACCTTC
>few|-|TRBJ1-2|TRBV29-1
CSVRATGYGYTF
TGCAGCGTTCGCGCGACGGGGTATGGCTACACCTTC
>-|-|TRBJ2-7|TRBV7-9
CASAGPIRGYSYEQYF
TGTGCCAGCGCAGGTCCGATTAGGGGATACTCCTACGAGCAGTACTTC
>-|-|TRBJ2-7|TRBV4-1
CASSLGDNPSYEQYF
TGCGCCAGCAGCCTAGGGGACAACCCCTCCTACGAGCAGTACTTC
>few|TRBD1|TRBJ2-7|TRBV6-1
CASSRAVDSTGGYEQYF
TGTGCCAGCAGTCGGGCGGTTGATTCGACAGGGGGCTACGAGCAGTACTTC
>few|-|TRBJ1-1|TRBV7-2
CASSSQSGLTNTEAFF
TGTGCCAGCAGCTCGCAGTCGGGACTTACAAACACTGAAGCTTTCTTT
>many|-|TRBJ2-5|TRBV12-3/TRBV12-4
CASSFWGKETQYF
TGTGCCAGCAGTTTTTGGGGGAAAGAGACCCAGTACTTC
>many|-|TRBJ1-4|TRBV3-1
CASSQGRSSEKLFF
TGTGCCAGCAGCCAAGGGCGATCGAGTGAAAAACTGTTTTTT
>few|-|TRBJ2-2|TRBV20-1
CSARASLRGGELFF
TGCAGTGCTAGAGCCTCCTTAAGGGGCGGGGAGCTGTTTTTT
>many|-|TRBJ2-1|TRBV29-1
CSVDQGGSYNEQFF
TGCAGCGTTGATCAGGGTGGGTCCTACAATGAGCAGTTCTTC
>few|TRBD1|TRBJ2-3|TRBV24-1
CATSDGGQGAVNTQYF
TGTGCCACCAGTGATGGCGGACAGGGGGCGGTGAATACGCAGTATTTT
>few|-|TRBJ2-2|TRBV6-2/TRBV6-3
CASTRREQTGELFF
TGTGCCAGCACCCGGAGAGAACAAACCGGGGAGCTGTTTTTT
>few|-|TRBJ2-3|TRBV20-1
CSANGVRTDTQYF
TGCAGTGCTAACGGGGTGAGGACAGATACGCAGTATTTT
>many|-|TRBJ2-2|TRBV12-3/TRBV12-4
CASSLTRWYTGELFF
TGTGCCAGCAGTTTAACGCGCTGGTACACCGGGGAGCTGTTTTTT